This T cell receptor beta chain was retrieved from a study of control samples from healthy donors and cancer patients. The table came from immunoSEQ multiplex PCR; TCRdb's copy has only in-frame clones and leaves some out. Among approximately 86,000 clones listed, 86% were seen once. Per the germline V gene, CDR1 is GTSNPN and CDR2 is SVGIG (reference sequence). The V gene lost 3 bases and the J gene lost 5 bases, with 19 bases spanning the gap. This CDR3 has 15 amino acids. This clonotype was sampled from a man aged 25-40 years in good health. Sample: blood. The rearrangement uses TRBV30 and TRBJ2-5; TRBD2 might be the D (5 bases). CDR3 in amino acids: CAWRGSGKSRETQYF. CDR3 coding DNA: TGTGCCTGGAGAGGGTCCGGGAAGTCAAGGGAGACCCAGTACTTC. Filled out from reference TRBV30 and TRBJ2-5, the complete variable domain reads SQTIHQWPATLVQPVGSPLSLECTVEGTSNPNLYWYRQAAGRGLQLLFYSVGIGQISSEVPQNLSASRPQDRQFILSSKKLLLSDSGFYLCAWRGSGKSRETQYFGPGTRLLVL.